These 21 T cell receptor beta chains were sequenced from one sample in a study of blood T cell repertoires in COVID-19. Assay: immunoSEQ multiplex PCR; the TCRdb copy retains only in-frame clones and omits some. Of over 200,000 clones in the sample, about 86% were seen once. Sequenced: peripheral blood. These receptors were taken from a man aged 45-65 years with active or convalescent COVID-19.

Note on this clone: This specimen includes other DNA sequences encoding the same CDR3. The chain employs TRBV5-1 and TRBJ1-1, with D unclear. The CDR3 loop spans 14 amino acids. Germline lookup yields CDR1 SGHRS and CDR2 YFSETQ. Trimming took off 0 bases at V and 1 base at J, with 7 bases between the two ends. The CDR3 loop reads CASSLGQTNTEAFF. The CDR3 nucleotides are TGCGCCAGCAGCTTGGGACAAACGAACACTGAAGCTTTCTTT.

This clone was counted once. The rearrangement uses TRBV28 and TRBJ1-1, with a weak D call TRBD1 (6 bases). Per the germline V gene, CDR1 is MDHEN and CDR2 is SYDVKM. This CDR3 is built from 14 residues. Trimming took 1 base from V and 7 from J, leaving 13 bases between them. The CDR3 DNA reads TGTGCCAGCAGTTTATTCGGGACAAATGGTGAAGCTTTCTTT. This sequence encodes CASSLFGTNGEAFF. The variable domain in full, with the rest retrieved from reference TRBV28 and TRBJ1-1, is DVKVTQSSRYLVKRTGEKVFLECVQDMDHENMFWYRQDPGLGLRLIYFSYDVKMKEKGDIPEGYSVSREKKERFSLILESASTNQTSMYLCASSLFGTNGEAFFGQGTRLTVV.

J is TRBJ2-5 and V is TRBV7-9; 11 bases map to TRBD2. The germline V gene encodes CDR1 SEHNR and CDR2 FQNEAQ (reference sequence). V dropped 4 bases and J dropped 13; count of bases not matched to a gene: 14. This CDR3 spans 15 amino acids. The CDR3 sequence: CASSSLAGGPHMTYF. The CDR3 bases are TGTGCCAGCAGCTCATTAGCGGGGGGGCCCCACATGACGTACTTC. Drawing the rest from reference TRBV7-9 and TRBJ2-5, the complete variable domain is DTGVSQNPRHKITKRGQNVTFRCDPISEHNRLYWYRQTLGQGPEFLTYFQNEAQLEKSRLLSDRFSAERPKGSFSTLEIQRTEQGDSAMYLCASSSLAGGPHMTYFGPGTRLLVL.

This chain connects TRBV4-3 to TRBJ1-6, with 7 bases lining up with TRBD1. The J segment lost 5 bases and the V segment lost 2 bases, leaving 6 bases of the junction unmatched. Per the germline V gene, CDR1 is LGHNA and CDR2 is YSLEER. The CDR3 length is 16 residues. The chain's CDR3 is CASSQFPGQNNSPLHF. The CDR3 coding sequence is TGCGCCAGCAGCCAATTCCCGGGACAGAATAATTCACCCCTCCACTTT.

This chain connects TRBV7-2 to TRBJ2-1; 8 bases line up with TRBD2. The junction had 6 bases not matched to a gene; V was cut back by 3 bases and J by 5 bases. CDR1 is SGHTA, CDR2 FQGNSA, per germline. This CDR3 has 15 amino acids. CDR3 in DNA: TGTGCCAGCAGCTTGGTTTTGCGGGGGGACAATGAGCAGTTCTTC. As protein: CASSLVLRGDNEQFF. Combining the CDR3 with reference TRBV7-2 and TRBJ2-1 gives the whole variable domain GAGVSQSPSNKVTEKGKDVELRCDPISGHTALYWYRQSLGQGLEFLIYFQGNSAPDKSGLPSDRFSAERTGGSVSTLTIQRTQQEDSAVYLCASSLVLRGDNEQFFGPGTRLTVL.

The chain links TRBV7-8 to TRBJ2-7, with a weak D call TRBD2 (5 bases). This CDR3 spans 15 amino acids. Trimming left V 0 bases short and J 1 base short, with 10 bases between. Germline V lookup: CDR1 SGHVS, CDR2 FQNEAQ. The CDR3 spells CASSLARTRSYEQYF. In DNA, the CDR3 is TGTGCCAGCAGCTTAGCTCGGACTCGGTCCTACGAGCAGTACTTC.

J is TRBJ2-7 and V is TRBV5-4, with TRBD1 identical over 7 bases. The length of the CDR3 is 14 residues. The trim removed 1 base at V and 6 bases at J, leaving 7 bases unmatched. Germline CDR1 reads SGHNT; CDR2 reads YYREEE (reference sequence). The DNA for the CDR3 is TGTGCCAGCAGCTTGTTGAAGGGGGCCTCCGAGCAGTACTTC. Residues: CASSLLKGASEQYF.

The chain joins TRBV19 to TRBJ2-1, with TRBD2 matching 9 bases. This CDR3 is built from 18 residues. Germline assignment: CDR1 LNHDA and CDR2 SQIVND (reference sequence). Trimming removed 4 bases from V and 3 bases from J; junction bases left unmatched: 13. CDR3 residues: CASSTLGTSRIIYNEQFF. The CDR3 nucleotides read TGTGCCAGTAGTACCCTCGGGACTAGCAGAATCATCTACAATGAGCAGTTCTTC.

The chain joins TRBV4-3 to TRBJ1-5; D not resolved. V dropped 2 bases and J dropped 7 bases, with 12 bases sitting between them. The CDR3 spans 14 residues. Looked up from germline, CDR1 is LGHNA and CDR2 is YSLEER. This chain's CDR3 is CASSQTWGGQPQHF. For the CDR3, the DNA is TGCGCCAGCAGCCAAACTTGGGGAGGGCAGCCCCAGCATTTT.

This clone showed up just a few times. The CDR3 DNA reads as TGTGCCAGTAAAGTCCCGGGACAGGGTGAATACCAAGAGACCCAGTACTTC. Amino acid sequence: CASKVPGQGEYQETQYF. The chain employs TRBV19 and TRBJ2-5; 9 bases line up with TRBD1. Germline trimming cut 7 bases from V and 0 bases from J; bases unmatched to any gene: 12. Looked up from germline, CDR1 is LNHDA and CDR2 is SQIVND (reference sequence). The CDR3 sequence is 17 residues long.

This clone was recorded a few times. The CDR3 reads CASSRQGAQPQHF. Written as DNA, the CDR3 is TGTGCCAGCAGCCGACAGGGGGCTCAGCCCCAGCATTTT. This chain joins TRBV6-2 or TRBV6-3 and TRBJ1-5, with TRBD1 matching 10 bases. V lost 6 bases to trimming and J lost 6 bases; unmatched junction nucleotides: 2. Germline V lookup: CDR1 MNHEY, CDR2 SVGEGT. The CDR3 consists of 13 residues.

CDR3 nucleotide sequence: TGTGCCAGCAGCTCAGGGGTAGGGGGTTCACCCCTCCACTTT. Translated, it gives CASSSGVGGSPLHF. V gene TRBV5-6 combines with J gene TRBJ1-6, with D tentatively TRBD1 (6 bases). The CDR3 covers 14 residues. Looked up from germline, CDR1 is SGHDT and CDR2 is YYEEEE. Trimming pared 3 bases from V and 9 bases from J, leaving 13 bases between. Drawing the rest from reference TRBV5-6 and TRBJ1-6, the complete variable domain is DAGVTQSPTHLIKTRGQQVTLRCSPKSGHDTVSWYQQALGQGPQFIFQYYEEEERQRGNFPDRFSGHQFPNYSSELNVNALLLGDSALYLCASSSGVGGSPLHFGNGTRLTVT.

This clone was seen once. The chain has TRBV3-1 (or the pseudogene TRBV3-2) and TRBJ1-1, with a tentative D call TRBD1 (5 bases). The CDR3 has 14 amino acids. Deletions cut 5 bases from V and 4 bases from J, with 14 bases between. The V gene's germline CDR1 is LGHDT and CDR2 YNNKEL (reference sequence). This CDR3 is CASSSTRVGTEAFF. The CDR3 DNA is TGTGCCAGCAGCTCAACCAGGGTGGGCACTGAAGCTTTCTTT.

The V gene is TRBV6-5, the J gene TRBJ1-6; TRBD1 is a possible D gene (6 bases). Trimming stripped 5 bases from V and 10 bases from J, with 15 bases between. The CDR3 extends over 14 amino acids. Germline CDR1 MNHEY, CDR2 SVGAGI. In DNA, the CDR3 is TGTGCCAGCAGTAATAACAGGGTAAACTCACCCCTCCACTTT. Its translation: CASSNNRVNSPLHF.

The rearrangement joins TRBV6-5 to TRBJ2-7, with TRBD1 matching over 8 bases. CDR1 and CDR2 (germline): MNHEY, SVGAGI. This CDR3 is 14 amino acids long. V shed 6 bases and J 3 bases; nucleotides not matched to a gene: 7. The CDR3 region is CASSRTGSNYEQYF. In DNA, the CDR3 is TGTGCCAGCAGCCGGACAGGGTCAAACTACGAGCAGTACTTC.

The genes are TRBV12-3 or TRBV12-4 and TRBJ2-3; the match to TRBD1 covers 7 bases. V shed 4 bases, J shed 4 bases, and the junction held 2 bases outside the gene matches. CDR3 length: 13 residues. In DNA, the CDR3 is TGTGCCAGCAGTTATGGACAGGCAGATACGCAGTATTTT. This encodes CASSYGQADTQYF.

The gene calls are TRBV7-8 and TRBJ1-1; no firm D call. The V gene's germline CDR1 is SGHVS and CDR2 FQNEAQ. The ends were cut back, 5 bases at V and 6 bases at J, with 10 bases in the middle. The CDR3 extends over 12 amino acids. The CDR3 nucleotides read TGTGCCAGCAGCCCCGGGAGCGCTGAAGCTTTCTTT. It translates to CASSPGSAEAFF. The full variable domain, with the rest looked up from reference TRBV7-8 and TRBJ1-1, is GAGVSQSPRYKVAKRGQDVALRCDPISGHVSLFWYQQALGQGPEFLTYFQNEAQLDKSGLPSDRFFAERPEGSVSTLKIQRTQQEDSAVYLCASSPGSAEAFFGQGTRLTVV.

The chain links TRBV7-9 to TRBJ2-2; D unresolved. Germline CDR1 and CDR2: SEHNR and FQNEAQ (reference sequence). The CDR3 sequence is 10 residues long. With 6 bases removed from V and 7 bases from J, the gap between germline ends came to 3 bases. The DNA for the CDR3 is TGTGCCAGCAGTCACGGGGAGCTGTTTTTT. Its protein product is CASSHGELFF. Full variable domain (remainder filled in from reference TRBV7-9 and TRBJ2-2): DTGVSQNPRHKITKRGQNVTFRCDPISEHNRLYWYRQTLGQGPEFLTYFQNEAQLEKSRLLSDRFSAERPKGSFSTLEIQRTEQGDSAMYLCASSHGELFFGEGSRLTVL.

This clone occurred a few times. This sequence joins TRBV3-1 (or the pseudogene TRBV3-2) and TRBJ1-2; 7 bases align to TRBD1. V dropped 4 bases and J dropped 4; count of bases not matched to a gene: 9. The germline CDR1 and CDR2 sequences are LGHDT and YNNKEL (reference sequence). The CDR3 consists of 15 residues. CDR3 loop: CASSPGLGGSYGYTF. The CDR3 bases are TGTGCCAGCAGCCCAGGGCTAGGGGGCTCCTATGGCTACACCTTC.

This clone was found a few times. The chain employs TRBV5-1 and TRBJ2-5; 9 nucleotides match TRBD2. J was trimmed by 4 bases and V by 0 bases; bases with no gene match: 1. This CDR3 is 14 amino acids long. Germline CDR1 and CDR2: SGHRS and YFSETQ. CDR3: CASSLVSGGETQYF. As DNA, the CDR3 is TGCGCCAGCAGCTTGGTTAGCGGGGGAGAGACCCAGTACTTC.

The rearrangement links TRBV2 to TRBJ1-2; no clear D. Per the germline V gene, CDR1 is SNHLY and CDR2 is FYNNEI. The CDR3 loop spans 14 amino acids. V lost 0 bases and J 8 bases, leaving 13 bases between the germline ends. The CDR3, as DNA: TGTGCCAGCAGTGAAGCGCTCGGGGTCCACGGCTACACCTTC. Translation: CASSEALGVHGYTF. The full variable domain, its missing parts supplied by reference TRBV2 and TRBJ1-2, is EPEVTQTPSHQVTQMGQEVILRCVPISNHLYFYWYRQILGQKVEFLVSFYNNEISEKSEIFDDQFSVERPDGSNFTLKIRSTKLEDSAMYFCASSEALGVHGYTFGSGTRLTVV.